These 24 T cell receptor beta chains came from one sample sequenced in a study of T cell changes during pregnancy in multiple sclerosis. Profiled with immunoSEQ multiplex PCR; TCRdb holds only in-frame clones, not every one. The sample has about 110,000 clones, about 90% seen once. Sample: peripheral blood, taken after pregnancy. The receptor set was obtained from a female donor with multiple sclerosis, enrolled in a pregnancy study.

This chain uses TRBV2 with TRBJ2-7; D unresolved. In germline, CDR1 is SNHLY, CDR2 FYNNEI. This CDR3 contains 13 residues. Trimming took off 4 bases at V and 0 bases at J, with 7 bases between the two ends. As DNA, the CDR3 is TGTGCCAGCAGTGTAGACAACTCCTACGAGCAGTACTTC. Its protein product is CASSVDNSYEQYF.

V and J are TRBV19 and TRBJ1-5; D gene ambiguous. The CDR3 is 13 amino acids. CDR1 is LNHDA, CDR2 SQIVND, per germline (reference sequence). Between the trimmed V and J ends, which lost 10 bases and 5 bases, there was a span of 15 bases. The DNA for the CDR3 is TGTGCCACTCGTCCTAAGGCGGATCAGCCCCAGCATTTT. It encodes CATRPKADQPQHF. Combining the CDR3 with reference TRBV19 and TRBJ1-5 gives the whole variable domain DGGITQSPKYLFRKEGQNVTLSCEQNLNHDAMYWYRQDPGQGLRLIYYSQIVNDFQKGDIAEGYSVSREKKESFPLTVTSAQKNPTAFYLCATRPKADQPQHFGDGTRLSIL.

V gene TRBV7-2 combines with J gene TRBJ1-2; D gene ambiguous. The CDR3 is 14 amino acids. CDR1 and CDR2 (germline): SGHTA, FQGNSA. V lost 2 bases and J lost 5, with 12 bases in between. The CDR3 region is CASSLNQARYGYTF. CDR3 in DNA: TGTGCCAGCAGCTTAAATCAGGCACGATATGGCTACACCTTC.

A few counts support this clone. The gene calls are TRBV11-2 and TRBJ2-7; no reliable D call. Trimming took 5 bases from V and 3 from J, leaving 8 bases between them. The CDR3 sequence is 12 residues long. The V gene's germline CDR1 is SGHAT and CDR2 FQNNGV. CDR3 bases: TGTGCCAGCAGCCTCCCCAGCTACGAGCAGTACTTC. Translated: CASSLPSYEQYF.

The chain combines TRBV30 with TRBJ1-6; D remains unclear. Germline CDR1 is GTSNPN and CDR2 is SVGIG (reference sequence). Trimming took off 3 bases at V and 9 bases at J, with 15 bases between the two ends. CDR3 size: 14 residues. DNA of the CDR3: TGTGCCTGGAGGGCCTCACGAACCCTTTCACCCCTCCACTTT. As protein: CAWRASRTLSPLHF.

The gene calls are TRBV4-2 and TRBJ1-5, with 7 bases fitting TRBD1. J gave up 4 bases and V 1 base, and 7 bases lay outside the gene matches. This CDR3 has 16 amino acids. Germline V gives CDR1 LGHNA, CDR2 YNFKEQ. CDR3 amino acids: CASSQGDRIMNQPQHF. The CDR3 bases are TGTGCCAGCAGCCAAGGGGACAGAATTATGAATCAGCCCCAGCATTTT.

CDR3 loop: CASSRSDTNYGYTF. CDR3 nucleotides: TGCGCCAGCAGTCGCAGCGATACTAACTATGGCTACACCTTC. The J gene is TRBJ1-2, the V gene TRBV5-1, with unresolved D. The CDR3 loop spans 14 amino acids. V lost 5 bases, J lost 0 bases, and 11 bases lay in between. The V gene's germline CDR1 is SGHRS and CDR2 YFSETQ.

The J gene is TRBJ1-3, the V gene TRBV2; perhaps TRBD1 as D (6 bases). V was clipped by 5 bases and J by 2 bases, with 10 bases between them. Looked up from germline, CDR1 is SNHLY and CDR2 is FYNNEI. The CDR3 has 14 residues. For the CDR3, the DNA is TGTGCCAGCAGTACAGGGCGCACTGGAAACACCATATATTTT. Encoded protein: CASSTGRTGNTIYF. The full variable domain, in which reference TRBV2 and TRBJ1-3 provide the parts outside the CDR3, is EPEVTQTPSHQVTQMGQEVILRCVPISNHLYFYWYRQILGQKVEFLVSFYNNEISEKSEIFDDQFSVERPDGSNFTLKIRSTKLEDSAMYFCASSTGRTGNTIYFGEGSWLTVV.

The gene calls are TRBV7-3 and TRBJ2-1; 7 bases match TRBD2. From germline, CDR1 is SGHTA and CDR2 FQGTGA. The CDR3 is 13 amino acids. The ends lost 5 bases at V and 10 bases at J; junction bases unmatched: 8. CDR3: CASSQALGGEQFF. CDR3 DNA: TGTGCCAGCAGCCAAGCCCTCGGGGGGGAGCAGTTCTTC.

CDR3 residues: CASRRGQGTEAFF. The DNA of the CDR3 is TGTGCCTCACGCAGGGGGCAGGGCACTGAAGCTTTCTTT. The rearrangement joins TRBV30 to TRBJ1-1, with 8 positions matching TRBD1. The CDR3 is 13 amino acids. The V and J ends lost 7 bases and 4 bases, in that order; junction bases with no gene match: 8. Germline V gives CDR1 GTSNPN, CDR2 SVGIG (reference sequence).

This chain links TRBV6-4 with TRBJ2-1, with TRBD1 identical over 8 bases. Per germline, CDR1 MRHNA and CDR2 SNTAGT. Germline trimming cut 6 bases from V and 6 bases from J; bases unmatched to any gene: 7. The CDR3 totals 14 residues. The CDR3 protein is CASSADREVNEQFF. The CDR3 DNA is TGTGCCAGCAGCGCGGACAGGGAAGTCAATGAGCAGTTCTTC.

V is TRBV5-6 and J is TRBJ2-3, with D maybe TRBD1 (7 bases). The length of the CDR3 is 16 residues. V gave up 4 bases and J gave up 0 bases, with 15 bases separating them. Per germline, CDR1 SGHDT and CDR2 YYEEEE. CDR3: CASSHKGAGSTDTQYF. In DNA form, the CDR3 reads TGTGCCAGCAGCCACAAGGGGGCGGGAAGCACAGATACGCAGTATTTT.

V gene TRBV5-8 combines with J gene TRBJ2-1, with 8 bases that match TRBD2. From germline, CDR1 is SGHTS and CDR2 YDEGEE. This CDR3 region has 15 residues. J lost 6 bases, V lost 5 bases, and 10 bases had no gene match. CDR3 region: CASRRGAPLPNEQFF. The CDR3 region has the DNA TGTGCCAGCAGGCGGGGGGCCCCGTTACCCAATGAGCAGTTCTTC.

This chain joins TRBV2 and TRBJ1-2; D gene uncertain. Deletions cut 3 bases from V and 4 bases from J, with 9 bases between. This CDR3 spans 13 amino acids. Germline V gives CDR1 SNHLY, CDR2 FYNNEI. The CDR3 region is CASSDGSFYGYTF. The CDR3 bases are TGTGCCAGCAGTGACGGGAGCTTCTATGGCTACACCTTC.

The chain uses TRBV5-1 and TRBJ2-7, with TRBD1 identical over 8 bases. The CDR3 spans 14 residues. After removal of 3 bases from V and 2 bases from J, the junction contained 4 bases not matched to a gene. Per the germline V gene, CDR1 is SGHRS and CDR2 is YFSETQ. The CDR3 coding sequence is TGCGCCAGCAGCTCCGGACAGGGAACCTACGAGCAGTACTTC. Translation gives CASSSGQGTYEQYF. Variable domain in full (rest from reference TRBV5-1 and TRBJ2-7): KAGVTQTPRYLIKTRGQQVTLSCSPISGHRSVSWYQQTPGQGLQFLFEYFSETQRNKGNFPGRFSGRQFSNSRSEMNVSTLELGDSALYLCASSSGQGTYEQYFGPGTRLTVT.

The chain employs TRBV7-6 and TRBJ2-7; 9 bases fit TRBD1. The CDR3 totals 15 residues. Germline V gene sequence: CDR1 SGHVS, CDR2 FNYEAQ. The V segment lost 3 bases and the J segment 3 bases; nucleotides outside the gene matches: 6. CDR3: CASSLYGTGLYEQYF. Written as DNA, the CDR3 is TGTGCCAGCAGCTTGTATGGGACAGGGCTCTACGAGCAGTACTTC.

The chain employs TRBV14 and TRBJ2-5, with 8 bases aligning to TRBD2. The CDR3 is made up of 15 amino acids. Germline CDR1 and CDR2: SGHDN and FVKESK. Germline trimming cut 1 base from V and 4 bases from J; bases unmatched to any gene: 5. The CDR3 reads CASSQAGREGETQYF. As DNA, the CDR3 is TGTGCCAGCAGCCAAGCCGGACGGGAGGGAGAGACCCAGTACTTC.

The chain uses TRBV2 and TRBJ1-6; tentative D call: TRBD1 (6 bases). Germline V gene lookup returns CDR1 SNHLY and CDR2 FYNNEI. The CDR3 length is 19 residues. The V end lost 6 bases, the J end lost 1 base, and 22 bases lay between the germline ends. This chain's CDR3 is CASRALQGPPRSYNSPLHF. The CDR3, as DNA: TGTGCCAGCAGAGCATTACAGGGCCCCCCTAGGTCCTATAATTCACCCCTCCACTTT.

The genes are TRBV29-1 and TRBJ2-2; D is unresolved. This CDR3 has 14 residues. Deletions cut 2 bases from V and 2 bases from J, with 9 bases between. Germline V CDR1 and CDR2: SQVTM, ANQGSEA. The DNA for the CDR3 is TGCAGCGTTGAAAGAAAGCCAAACACCGGGGAGCTGTTTTTT. Protein product: CSVERKPNTGELFF.

The chain recombines TRBV6-5 with TRBJ1-1; D is possibly TRBD1 (5 bases). Trimming pared 6 bases from V and 7 bases from J, leaving 15 bases between. Germline CDR1 is MNHEY and CDR2 is SVGAGI. The CDR3 contains 13 residues. The CDR3 DNA reads as TGTGCCAGCAGCCTGGGGGGAGAACTTGAAGCTTTCTTT. It is translated as CASSLGGELEAFF.

This chain uses TRBV30 with TRBJ2-7; D may be TRBD1 (6 bases). CDR1 GTSNPN and CDR2 SVGIG come from the germline V gene (reference sequence). V was shortened by 2 bases and J by 4 bases, with 15 bases between the two germline ends. The CDR3 has 14 amino acids. CDR3: CAWSKGQLHYEQYF. The CDR3 DNA sequence: TGTGCCTGGAGTAAAGGACAGCTCCATTACGAGCAGTACTTC.

The V call is TRBV2, the J call TRBJ2-2; TRBD2 agrees at 12 bases. The germline CDR1 and CDR2 sequences are SNHLY and FYNNEI. CDR3 length equals 18 residues. With 6 bases clipped from V and 8 bases from J, the junction kept 16 bases outside the gene matches. The CDR3 is CASRGRGASGRAAGELFF. The CDR3, as DNA: TGTGCCAGCAGGGGCAGGGGCGCTAGCGGGAGGGCCGCTGGGGAGCTGTTTTTT.

This chain connects TRBV27 to TRBJ2-3, with a weak D call TRBD2 (6 bases). CDR1 and CDR2 (germline): MNHEY, SMNVEV (reference sequence). The CDR3 extends over 18 amino acids. V was pared by 6 bases and J by 9 bases, with 31 bases between. Here the CDR3 reads CASRPTGRRARLKITQYF. For the CDR3, the DNA is TGTGCCAGCAGACCTACGGGGAGGCGAGCGCGACTTAAGATAACGCAGTATTTT.

The rearrangement links TRBV19 to TRBJ1-4, with D unclear. V was shortened by 6 bases and J by 2 bases, with 13 bases between the two germline ends. CDR1 and CDR2 from the germline V gene are LNHDA and SQIVND (reference sequence). The CDR3 has 15 amino acids. CDR3 DNA: TGTGCCAGTAGATCGAGGGCCGCGACTAATGAAAAACTGTTTTTT. Translated, it gives CASRSRAATNEKLFF.